These 11 T cell receptor beta chains were sequenced from one sample in a study of response to subunit inactivated influenza vaccine. TCRdb processed the RT-PCR reads anew with MiXCR; each CDR3 protein has one entry. The data show some 160,000 distinct CDR3 sequences, with 9.5% to 13% seen just once and around 12% held by the top ten. Specimen: non-naive T cells sorted from PBMCs, collected 40 to 50 days after vaccination. The receptors derive from a man in his forties or fifties who received an inactivated influenza vaccine.

The V and J genes are TRBV29-1 and TRBJ2-7; the D gene is possibly TRBD1 (5 bases). The ends were cut back, 5 bases at V and 4 bases at J, with 12 bases in the middle. Germline CDR1 is SQVTM and CDR2 is ANQGSEA. This CDR3 spans 12 amino acids. In DNA, the CDR3 is TGCAGCGTTCGACAAGACAGTTACGAGCAGTACTTC. It codes for CSVRQDSYEQYF.

This clonotype was seen a few times. The rearrangement uses TRBV7-2 and TRBJ1-2; D may be TRBD1 (6 bases). Per germline, CDR1 SGHTA and CDR2 FQGNSA. The CDR3 is 15 amino acids. The V gene lost 3 bases and the J gene lost 4 bases, with 15 bases spanning the gap. The DNA for the CDR3 is TGTGCCAGCAGCTTCACAGGGCGGGGGGGCTATGGCTACACCTTC. It encodes CASSFTGRGGYGYTF.

In DNA form, the CDR3 reads TGTGCAAGTCGCCTAGCGGGAGGATCAGACGAGCAGTACTTC. It codes for CASRLAGGSDEQYF. This chain links TRBV12-2 with TRBJ2-7; the D call in the table, TRBD2, was not verified against the DNA. TRBV12-2 is noted as a pseudogene. The CDR3 loop spans 14 amino acids.

A few counts support this clonotype. The rearrangement uses TRBV5-5 and TRBJ2-7; D not certain. There are 14 residues in the CDR3. CDR1 is SGHKS and CDR2 is YYEKEE in the germline V gene (reference sequence). V was pared by 0 bases and J by 2 bases, with 9 bases between. The chain's CDR3 is CASSLGQETYEQYF. The CDR3 DNA is TGTGCCAGCAGCTTGGGCCAGGAGACCTACGAGCAGTACTTC.

This clonotype has just a few counts. This CDR3 reads CASSQDRDRANEKLFF. CDR3 bases: TGCGCCAGCAGCCAAGATAGGGATAGGGCAAATGAAAAACTGTTTTTT. This sequence joins TRBV4-1 and TRBJ1-4, with unresolved D. Trimming left V 0 bases short and J 5 bases short, with 13 bases between. The length of the CDR3 is 16 residues. Per the germline V gene, CDR1 is MGHRA and CDR2 is YSYEKL.

This clonotype was counted at least ten times. The chain uses TRBV11-2 and TRBJ2-1; D gene ambiguous. This CDR3 contains 12 residues. Germline-derived CDR1 and CDR2 are SGHAT and FQNNGV. Deletions cut 1 base from V and 6 bases from J, with 4 bases between. The CDR3 DNA follows: TGTGCCAGCAGCTTAGTGGTCAATGAGCAGTTCTTC. Protein product: CASSLVVNEQFF.

The V call is TRBV19, the J call TRBJ1-1; D might be TRBD1 (5 bases). The length of the CDR3 is 16 residues. Germline V gene data show CDR1 as LNHDA and CDR2 as SQIVND (reference sequence). The germline V and J ends were trimmed by 5 bases and 0 bases, with 16 bases remaining between them. CDR3 DNA sequence: TGTGCCAGTAGTCATAGGCGACAGTCGATGAACACTGAAGCTTTCTTT. Amino acids: CASSHRRQSMNTEAFF. Drawing the rest from reference TRBV19 and TRBJ1-1, the complete variable domain is DGGITQSPKYLFRKEGQNVTLSCEQNLNHDAMYWYRQDPGQGLRLIYYSQIVNDFQKGDIAEGYSVSREKKESFPLTVTSAQKNPTAFYLCASSHRRQSMNTEAFFGQGTRLTVV.

The chain recombines TRBV27 with TRBJ1-6; D ambiguous. The CDR3 runs 14 residues. Per the germline V gene, CDR1 is MNHEY and CDR2 is SMNVEV (reference sequence). The V gene lost 8 bases and the J gene lost 0 bases, with 8 bases spanning the gap. CDR3 DNA: TGTGCCAGCCGAGGTGACTCCTATAATTCACCCCTCCACTTT. Encoded protein: CASRGDSYNSPLHF.

This clonotype was counted between two and nine times. The CDR3 protein is CSANSRGPGGRLAFRGTQYF. The CDR3 DNA reads as TGCAGTGCTAATAGTCGGGGGCCAGGGGGTCGTCTAGCGTTTCGGGGGACCCAGTACTTC. The chain uses TRBV20-1 and TRBJ2-5; tentative D call: TRBD1 (7 bases). Germline CDR1 is DFQATT and CDR2 is SNEGSKA (reference sequence). This CDR3 is 20 amino acids long. V shed 4 bases and J shed 7 bases, with 37 bases lying between them.

The V and J genes are TRBV25-1 and TRBJ2-2; D possibly uses TRBD1 or TRBD2 (5 bases each). Germline assignment: CDR1 MGHDK and CDR2 SYGVNS. V gave up 4 bases and J gave up 0 bases, with 15 bases separating them. The CDR3 is 17 amino acids. CDR3 loop: CASSAQTGTANTGELFF. DNA of the CDR3: TGTGCCAGCAGTGCCCAAACCGGGACGGCGAACACCGGGGAGCTGTTTTTT.

The chain joins TRBV28 to TRBJ1-1, with 8 bases fitting TRBD1. The CDR3 spans 15 residues. Germline V lookup: CDR1 MDHEN, CDR2 SYDVKM. The ends lost 3 bases at V and 3 bases at J; junction bases unmatched: 6. In DNA form, the CDR3 reads TGTGCCAGCAGTTTGGGGACAGGTATGGACACTGAAGCTTTCTTT. Its protein is CASSLGTGMDTEAFF. The entire variable domain, with the rest obtained from reference TRBV28 and TRBJ1-1, is as follows: DVKVTQSSRYLVKRTGEKVFLECVQDMDHENMFWYRQDPGLGLRLIYFSYDVKMKEKGDIPEGYSVSREKKERFSLILESASTNQTSMYLCASSLGTGMDTEAFFGQGTRLTVV.